The entry below describes one TCR beta chain. The sample is drawn from a study of shared clonotypes between healthy human individuals. This CDR3 spans 15 amino acids. Germline V gives CDR1 SGHNT, CDR2 YENEEA. V shed 4 bases and J shed 7 bases, with 16 bases lying between them. TCRdb's table, derived via immunoSEQ multiplex PCR, lists solely in-frame clones and lacks some. Found here are about 2.4 million clones, just over 90% of them singletons; the top ten hold around 0.14%. V usage is TRBV11-3 and J usage is TRBJ1-4; D perhaps matches TRBD1 (6 bases). Sequences were obtained from naive CD4+ T cells sorted from blood. Subset noted: CD45RA+ positively selected. The TCR sequence derives from a man between 18 and 29 years old in good health. The CDR3 coding sequence is TGTGCCAGCAGCTCAAGCCGGGGGGCGCTTGAAAAACTGTTTTTT. It translates to CASSSSRGALEKLFF.